This is a list of T cell receptor beta chains from one sample in a study of blood T cell repertoires in COVID-19. The method was immunoSEQ multiplex PCR; TCRdb's version includes in-frame clones alone and lacks a portion of them. The sample lists 53,000 or so clones, 90% to 95% occurring once. The sequencing sample was made of peripheral blood. The receptor set was obtained from a human donor in a cohort sampled during active COVID-19. Each CDR3 is given with its conserved first and last residue. D genes are given only for firm matches. Some rows have no size entry. The others give once, few or many, or a class for an expanded clone.

clone size: .; V gene: TRBV19; J gene: TRBJ1-1; D gene: TRBD1; CDR3 DNA: TGTGCCAGTAGATCGACAGGGGGCGAGGGTTCTTTAGAAGCTTTCTTT; CDR3 protein: CASRSTGGEGSLEAFF
clone size: once; V gene: TRBV4-2; J gene: TRBJ2-1; D gene: TRBD2; CDR3 DNA: TGTGCCAGCAGCCAAGATTATAGAAGGGCTAGCGGGAATTACAATGAGCAGTTCTTC; CDR3 protein: CASSQDYRRASGNYNEQFF
clone size: .; V gene: TRBV5-1; J gene: TRBJ2-3; D gene: TRBD2; CDR3 DNA: TGCGCCAGCAGCCAAGGACTAGCGACAGATACGCAGTATTTT; CDR3 protein: CASSQGLATDTQYF
clone size: once; V gene: TRBV5-8; J gene: TRBJ2-3; D gene: .; CDR3 DNA: TGTGCCAGCAGCTGGCGTGGGGGGTTCGGGGATACGCAGTATTTT; CDR3 protein: CASSWRGGFGDTQYF
clone size: .; V gene: TRBV10-3; J gene: TRBJ1-1; D gene: .; CDR3 DNA: TGTGCCATCAGTGAGTCTGGGACAGAAGCTTTCTTT; CDR3 protein: CAISESGTEAFF
clone size: .; V gene: TRBV27; J gene: TRBJ1-3; D gene: .; CDR3 DNA: TGTGCCAGCAGTTTACGTTACCAGGGTGGAAACACCATATATTTT; CDR3 protein: CASSLRYQGGNTIYF
clone size: .; V gene: TRBV9; J gene: TRBJ1-3; D gene: .; CDR3 DNA: TGTGCCAGCAGCGAAAGCGGGGTGGACGGAAACACCATATATTTT; CDR3 protein: CASSESGVDGNTIYF
clone size: .; V gene: TRBV7-2; J gene: TRBJ2-7; D gene: TRBD1; CDR3 DNA: TGTGCCAGCAGCACCCGGACAGGGGCGGTCGAGCAGTACTTC; CDR3 protein: CASSTRTGAVEQYF
clone size: .; V gene: TRBV15; J gene: TRBJ1-6; D gene: .; CDR3 DNA: TGTGCCACCGACCTCGCAGCGCGGATTAATTCACCCCTCCACTTT; CDR3 protein: CATDLAARINSPLHF
clone size: .; V gene: TRBV28; J gene: TRBJ2-7; D gene: TRBD1; CDR3 DNA: TGTGCCACCAGCATGGGGGGACAGGGTACTTACGAGCAGTACTTC; CDR3 protein: CATSMGGQGTYEQYF
clone size: .; V gene: TRBV11-2; J gene: TRBJ2-2; D gene: .; CDR3 DNA: TGTGCCAGCAGCCGGGGAAGGGTAAACACCGGGGAGCTGTTTTTT; CDR3 protein: CASSRGRVNTGELFF
clone size: .; V gene: TRBV21-1; J gene: TRBJ1-3; D gene: .; CDR3 DNA: TGTGCCAGCAGCAAAAACAGGCAATCAGGAAACACCATATATTTT; CDR3 protein: CASSKNRQSGNTIYF
clone size: .; V gene: TRBV12-3/TRBV12-4; J gene: TRBJ1-2; D gene: .; CDR3 DNA: TGTGCCAGCAGTTTTAGGCTGCGGGGCTACACCTTC; CDR3 protein: CASSFRLRGYTF
clone size: .; V gene: TRBV28; J gene: TRBJ1-2; D gene: TRBD1; CDR3 DNA: TGTGCCAGCGGGACAGGGCGCAAAGGCTACACCTTC; CDR3 protein: CASGTGRKGYTF
clone size: .; V gene: TRBV6-5; J gene: TRBJ1-2; D gene: .; CDR3 DNA: TGTGCCAGCGGCGAATGGAGAAAATATGGCTACACCTTC; CDR3 protein: CASGEWRKYGYTF
clone size: .; V gene: TRBV7-9; J gene: TRBJ1-1; D gene: .; CDR3 DNA: TGTGCCAGCAGCTTCACGGCCGGGACTGAAGCTTTCTTT; CDR3 protein: CASSFTAGTEAFF
clone size: .; V gene: TRBV19; J gene: TRBJ1-5; D gene: TRBD1; CDR3 DNA: TGTGCCAGTAGTAATCGGGACAGAGACAGTTCCCTTAGCAATCAGCCCCAGCATTTT; CDR3 protein: CASSNRDRDSSLSNQPQHF
clone size: .; V gene: TRBV28; J gene: TRBJ2-1; D gene: TRBD2; CDR3 DNA: TGTGCCAGCAGTCTCATATCTAGCGGGTACAATGAGCAGTTCTTC; CDR3 protein: CASSLISSGYNEQFF
clone size: .; V gene: TRBV29-1; J gene: TRBJ2-1; D gene: .; CDR3 DNA: TGCAGCGTTGATCGAGGGCTGGACAATGAGCAGTTCTTC; CDR3 protein: CSVDRGLDNEQFF
clone size: few; V gene: TRBV14; J gene: TRBJ1-3; D gene: .; CDR3 DNA: TGTGCCAGCAGCTTAAAGGCGAGGTTCGGAAACACCATATATTTT; CDR3 protein: CASSLKARFGNTIYF
clone size: .; V gene: TRBV4-2; J gene: TRBJ2-3; D gene: TRBD2; CDR3 DNA: TGTGCCAGCAGCCCCAAAAGCGGGGGAGGGGATACGCAGTATTTT; CDR3 protein: CASSPKSGGGDTQYF
clone size: .; V gene: TRBV2; J gene: TRBJ1-2; D gene: .; CDR3 DNA: TGTGCCAGCGTGCTTACCGCGGCGAGCGGCTACACCTTC; CDR3 protein: CASVLTAASGYTF
clone size: .; V gene: TRBV28; J gene: TRBJ2-7; D gene: .; CDR3 DNA: TGTGCCAGCAGTCTAGGACTCCCCTCCTACGAGCAGTACTTC; CDR3 protein: CASSLGLPSYEQYF
clone size: .; V gene: TRBV24-1; J gene: TRBJ2-5; D gene: TRBD2; CDR3 DNA: TGTGCCACCAGTGATTTTGGCCGCGGACTAGCGGGCAAGGAGACCCAGTACTTC; CDR3 protein: CATSDFGRGLAGKETQYF